The 13 T cell receptor beta chains below were found in one sample sequenced in a study of blood T cell repertoires in COVID-19. Method: immunoSEQ multiplex PCR; TCRdb's copy keeps in-frame clones and lacks some. The profile shows about 250,000 clones, about 86% of them singletons. Material: peripheral blood. Source of these receptors: a man older than 75 with acute or convalescent COVID-19.

The J gene is TRBJ1-2, the V gene TRBV5-4, with 8 bases fitting TRBD1. The CDR3 runs to 16 residues. With V trimmed by 5 bases and J by 4 bases, 13 bases remained unmatched. Per the germline V gene, CDR1 is SGHNT and CDR2 is YYREEE (reference sequence). The CDR3 coding sequence is TGTGCCAGCAGTTCGACCGGGACAGGAGAATTCTATGGCTACACCTTC. This codes for CASSSTGTGEFYGYTF.

The chain couples TRBV6-5 to TRBJ1-2; 9 bases are shared with TRBD1. V dropped 4 bases and J dropped 8; count of bases not matched to a gene: 11. Germline-derived CDR1 and CDR2 are MNHEY and SVGAGI. This CDR3 region has 15 residues. CDR3 in amino acids: CASSSTGGAPQGYTF. CDR3 in DNA: TGTGCCAGCAGTTCTACAGGGGGCGCCCCGCAAGGCTACACCTTC.

The gene calls are TRBV5-1 and TRBJ2-5; D possibly corresponds to TRBD2 (6 bases). CDR3 length: 15 residues. Trimming shortened V by 0 bases and J by 4 bases, and 13 bases separated the two germline ends. The germline CDR1 and CDR2 sequences are SGHRS and YFSETQ. CDR3 in amino acids: CASSLEPGRLETQYF. The DNA of the CDR3 is TGCGCCAGCAGCTTGGAACCTGGGAGGCTAGAGACCCAGTACTTC.

V gene TRBV28 combines with J gene TRBJ2-6, with a possible D match to TRBD2 (6 bases). CDR1 is MDHEN, CDR2 SYDVKM, per germline. Trimming pared 6 bases from V and 0 bases from J, leaving 15 bases between. The CDR3 runs 17 residues. Here the CDR3 reads CASRPRDSFSGANVLTF. The CDR3 coding sequence is TGTGCCAGCAGGCCCCGGGACTCTTTCTCTGGGGCCAACGTCCTGACTTTC.

The CDR3 loop is CASSLIGTRDEQYF. The CDR3 DNA reads TGTGCCAGCAGCTTAATAGGGACTAGAGACGAGCAGTACTTC. The J gene is TRBJ2-7, the V gene TRBV7-2; 8 positions agree with TRBD2. The CDR3 is 14 residues long. CDR1 SGHTA and CDR2 FQGNSA come from the germline V gene. The V and J ends lost 2 bases and 5 bases, in that order; junction bases with no gene match: 5. The variable domain in full, with the rest retrieved from reference TRBV7-2 and TRBJ2-7, is GAGVSQSPSNKVTEKGKDVELRCDPISGHTALYWYRQSLGQGLEFLIYFQGNSAPDKSGLPSDRFSAERTGGSVSTLTIQRTQQEDSAVYLCASSLIGTRDEQYFGPGTRLTVT.

The chain links TRBV19 to TRBJ2-3; 7 bases align to TRBD1. The germline V gene encodes CDR1 LNHDA and CDR2 SQIVND (reference sequence). J gave up 3 bases and V 3 bases, and 3 bases lay outside the gene matches. The CDR3 is made up of 14 amino acids. DNA of the CDR3: TGTGCCAGTAGTATCCGCAGGGGGACAGATACGCAGTATTTT. Residues: CASSIRRGTDTQYF.

This chain joins TRBV5-6 and TRBJ1-4; D might be TRBD1 (6 bases). Between the trimmed V and J ends, which lost 0 bases and 5 bases, there was a span of 14 bases. The CDR3 sequence is 16 residues long. CDR1 and CDR2 from the germline V gene are SGHDT and YYEEEE. DNA for the CDR3: TGTGCCAGCAGCTTGGTGGGGGCAGGCCGCAATGAAAAACTGTTTTTT. Amino acids: CASSLVGAGRNEKLFF.

The chain is built from TRBV24-1 and TRBJ2-4; possible D gene TRBD1, 7 bases. The V gene lost 4 bases and the J gene lost 1 base, with 16 bases spanning the gap. Per the germline V gene, CDR1 is KGHDR and CDR2 is SFDVKD. The CDR3 is 17 residues long. As DNA, the CDR3 is TGTGCCACCAGTGACCGGAGGGGGCCGGGGGCCAAAAACATTCAGTACTTC. It codes for CATSDRRGPGAKNIQYF.

V and J are TRBV18 and TRBJ2-7; D is perhaps TRBD2 (7 bases). V lost 0 bases and J 6 bases, leaving 12 bases between the germline ends. This CDR3 comprises 14 residues. Germline CDR1 KGHSH, CDR2 LQKENI. The DNA of the CDR3 is TGTGCCAGCTCACCACCGAACAGGGAGGGCGAGCAGTACTTC. Amino acids: CASSPPNREGEQYF.

The chain employs TRBV28 and TRBJ1-2, with TRBD1 matching over 8 bases. The V and J ends lost 6 bases and 7 bases, in that order; junction bases with no gene match: 13. Germline CDR1 and CDR2: MDHEN and SYDVKM. The CDR3 contains 15 residues. The CDR3 protein is CASRPQPGTGSGYTF. CDR3 in DNA: TGTGCCAGCAGGCCGCAACCCGGGACAGGAAGTGGCTACACCTTC.

This clone was observed a few times. Here the CDR3 reads CASTLPGIKEKLFF. CDR3 coding DNA: TGTGCCAGCACTCTCCCGGGTATAAAGGAAAAACTGTTTTTT. The chain combines TRBV28 with TRBJ1-4; D is unresolved. Trimming removed 7 bases at V and 8 bases at J, with 17 bases between. CDR3 length: 14 residues. Looked up from germline, CDR1 is MDHEN and CDR2 is SYDVKM.

The chain recombines TRBV5-1 with TRBJ2-1; TRBD2 matches 10 bases. CDR3 length: 15 amino acids. V dropped 1 base and J dropped 8; count of bases not matched to a gene: 6. Germline loops: CDR1 SGHRS, CDR2 YFSETQ. The CDR3 sequence is CASSLTSGIPHEQFF. The CDR3 region has the DNA TGCGCCAGCAGCTTGACTAGCGGGATCCCACATGAGCAGTTCTTC.

The chain joins TRBV24-1 to TRBJ1-5; 8 positions match TRBD1. The V gene end was trimmed by 4 bases and the J gene end by 4 bases; junction bases not matched to a gene: 5. CDR1 and CDR2 from the germline V gene are KGHDR and SFDVKD. The CDR3 is made up of 15 amino acids. The CDR3 nucleotides read TGTGCCACCAGTGACAACAGGGGGTCGAATCAGCCCCAGCATTTT. Translating it yields CATSDNRGSNQPQHF.